Each of the 5 T cell receptor beta chains below was sequenced from the same sample in a study of human T cells and chemical hapten exposure. Unfractionated whole blood yielded total RNA. TCRdb reprocessed the 5' RACE reads via MiXCR and lists one record per CDR3 protein. The data contain about 140,000 distinct CDR3 sequences, 3.5% to 5% of them singletons. These receptors originate from a female donor in good health.

This clonotype was detected many times. The chain joins TRBV3-1 to TRBJ1-1; D might be TRBD1 (6 bases). Germline CDR1 and CDR2: LGHDT and YNNKEL (reference sequence). CDR3 size: 13 residues. Trimming left V 3 bases short and J 7 bases short, with 12 bases between. CDR3 sequence reads: CASSQNGQFEAFF. CDR3 bases: TGTGCCAGCAGCCAGAACGGACAGTTTGAAGCTTTCTTT.

J is TRBJ2-7 and V is TRBV6-2 or TRBV6-3; tentatively, D is TRBD1 or TRBD2 (5 bases each). The germline V and J ends were trimmed by 2 bases and 2 bases, with 13 bases remaining between them. CDR1 and CDR2 (germline): MNHEY, SVGEGT. The CDR3 runs to 15 residues. CDR3 sequence: CASSYPGDGTYEQYF. In nucleotides, the CDR3 is TGTGCCAGCAGTTACCCCGGGGACGGAACCTACGAGCAGTACTTC.

This clonotype was recorded many times. The chain links TRBV7-2 to TRBJ1-2, with TRBD1 identical over 10 bases. V trimming: 1 base; J trimming: 5 bases; junction bases outside the gene matches: 4. From germline, CDR1 is SGHTA and CDR2 FQGNSA. The CDR3 runs to 15 residues. In DNA form, the CDR3 reads TGTGCCAGCAGCTTAGTGGGGACAGGGGATTATGGCTACACCTTC. Amino acids: CASSLVGTGDYGYTF.

This clonotype came up many times. The chain uses TRBV2 and TRBJ1-4; D might be TRBD1 (6 bases). This CDR3 is 15 amino acids long. Germline CDR1 reads SNHLY; CDR2 reads FYNNEI. V lost 8 bases and J lost 1, with 14 bases in between. Here the CDR3 DNA reads TGTGCCAGCCATCCCAGGGGTGGAACTAATGAAAAACTGTTTTTT. Its protein product is CASHPRGGTNEKLFF.

At least ten counts were recorded for this clonotype. The chain recombines TRBV20-1 with TRBJ2-3; no reliable D call. The CDR3 is 11 amino acids. Trimming removed 5 bases at V and 7 bases at J, with 10 bases between. Germline V gene sequence: CDR1 DFQATT, CDR2 SNEGSKA (reference sequence). The CDR3 bases are TGCAGTGCTGGCATAGCACATACGCAGTATTTT. Amino acid sequence: CSAGIAHTQYF.